The 20 T cell receptor beta chains below come from one sample, sequenced in a study of response to subunit inactivated influenza vaccine. TCRdb redid the calling of the RT-PCR reads with MiXCR, one entry per CDR3 protein. The table has approximately 700,000 distinct CDR3 sequences, about 15% seen once. Specimen: PBMCs from blood, collected roughly 13 days after vaccination. Every receptor here comes from a middle-aged man who received an inactivated influenza vaccine.

V gene TRBV20-1 combines with J gene TRBJ2-7; 7 bases are shared with TRBD1. The CDR3 is made up of 15 amino acids. V was clipped by 2 bases and J by 0 bases; unmatched bases: 7. CDR1 DFQATT and CDR2 SNEGSKA come from the germline V gene (reference sequence). CDR3 amino acids: CSARKTGVVSYEQYF. DNA for the CDR3: TGCAGTGCTAGAAAAACAGGGGTAGTCTCCTACGAGCAGTACTTC.

The gene calls are TRBV2 and TRBJ2-3; a weak D match, TRBD2 (5 bases). CDR3 length: 15 amino acids. Between the trimmed V and J ends, which lost 4 bases and 3 bases, there was a span of 14 bases. The germline CDR1 and CDR2 sequences are SNHLY and FYNNEI. CDR3 coding DNA: TGTGCCAGCAGTGTCTTAGGGAGTAAAACAGATACGCAGTATTTT. This codes for CASSVLGSKTDTQYF. The variable domain in full, with the rest retrieved from reference TRBV2 and TRBJ2-3, is EPEVTQTPSHQVTQMGQEVILRCVPISNHLYFYWYRQILGQKVEFLVSFYNNEISEKSEIFDDQFSVERPDGSNFTLKIRSTKLEDSAMYFCASSVLGSKTDTQYFGPGTRLTVL.

This clonotype was recorded a few times. At one of its ends the junction is not consistent with the germline gene, which may arise from a read error. This rearrangement joins TRBV12-3 or TRBV12-4 to TRBJ2-5; 11 bases fit TRBD2. The CDR3 is 14 residues long. The CDR3 coding sequence is TGTGCCAGCAGCTTAGCGGGGGGGAAGGAGACCCAGTACTTC. It yields the protein CASSLAGGKETQYF.

The chain combines TRBV12-3 or TRBV12-4 with TRBJ2-5; 10 bases line up with TRBD1. CDR3 length: 16 residues. With V trimmed by 6 bases and J by 7 bases, 14 bases remained unmatched. The CDR3 loop is CASSQATGQGRGTQYF. The DNA for the CDR3 is TGTGCCAGCAGCCAGGCTACGGGACAGGGGCGAGGGACCCAGTACTTC.

Many counts were recorded for this clonotype. This chain uses TRBV12-3 or TRBV12-4 with TRBJ2-2; 7 bases map to TRBD2. The CDR3 is 15 amino acids. Trimming removed 3 bases from V and 7 bases from J; junction bases left unmatched: 8. As DNA, the CDR3 is TGTGCCAGCAGTTTTGCCGGGAGGCGCTACGGGGAGCTGTTTTTT. Its translation: CASSFAGRRYGELFF.

This chain connects TRBV4-3 to TRBJ2-7; TRBD2 matches at 7 bases. CDR3 length: 13 residues. V lost 4 bases to trimming and J lost 5 bases; unmatched junction nucleotides: 5. CDR1 is LGHNA and CDR2 is YSLEER in the germline V gene. Here the CDR3 DNA reads TGCGCCAGCAGCCCCAGACTAGCCGACGAGCAGTACTTC. Amino acid sequence: CASSPRLADEQYF.

The J gene is TRBJ2-7, the V gene TRBV6-1; possibly TRBD1 for D (5 bases). CDR1 MNHNS and CDR2 SASEGT come from the germline V gene. V lost 8 bases to trimming and J lost 2 bases, with 19 bases between them. The CDR3 runs to 15 residues. The CDR3 DNA follows: TGTGCCAGCCGAAACCGGCCGGACAAAACCTACGAGCAGTACTTC. It encodes CASRNRPDKTYEQYF.

The rearrangement uses TRBV2 and TRBJ2-5, with TRBD2 matching over 13 bases. J lost 11 bases, V lost 4 bases, and 4 bases had no gene match. The V gene's germline CDR1 is SNHLY and CDR2 FYNNEI. This CDR3 contains 13 residues. CDR3 sequence: CASSGTSGGTQYF. The CDR3 DNA follows: TGTGCCAGCAGTGGGACTAGCGGGGGAACTCAGTACTTC.

This clonotype was observed a handful of times. The rearrangement joins TRBV5-4 to TRBJ2-5; TRBD2 aligns across 8 bases. The trim removed 3 bases at V and 4 bases at J, leaving 11 bases unmatched. This CDR3 contains 16 residues. The germline V gene encodes CDR1 SGHNT and CDR2 YYREEE (reference sequence). CDR3 coding DNA: TGTGCCAGCAGCTCCCGGGGGGGCGAAACCAGAGAGACCCAGTACTTC. Its translation: CASSSRGGETRETQYF.

This chain uses TRBV5-1 with TRBJ2-7; D possibly corresponds to TRBD1 (5 bases). The CDR3 extends over 14 amino acids. Deletions cut 3 bases from V and 2 bases from J, with 12 bases between. Germline V gene data show CDR1 as SGHRS and CDR2 as YFSETQ. The CDR3, as DNA: TGCGCCAGCAGCTACCCGACAGAGGCCTACGAGCAGTACTTC. It is translated as CASSYPTEAYEQYF.

The gene calls are TRBV27 and TRBJ2-3; D is unresolved. With 6 bases removed from V and 4 bases from J, the gap between germline ends came to 8 bases. Germline assignment: CDR1 MNHEY and CDR2 SMNVEV (reference sequence). The CDR3 spans 12 residues. The CDR3 bases are TGTGCCAGCAGACGGACGCCAGATACGCAGTATTTT. Amino acids: CASRRTPDTQYF.

The chain combines TRBV24-1 with TRBJ1-4; the D gene is possibly TRBD1 (5 bases). Germline values: CDR1 KGHDR, CDR2 SFDVKD. This CDR3 is built from 15 residues. V dropped 3 bases and J dropped 8 bases, with 15 bases sitting between them. CDR3 nucleotide sequence: TGTGCCACCAGTGATCCCAGGGAAAGTGGGGAAAAACTGTTTTTT. Protein product: CATSDPRESGEKLFF.

As regards this clonotype: A read error may account for a junction end that differs from germline. V usage is TRBV6-2 or TRBV6-3 and J usage is TRBJ2-1; 8 positions agree with TRBD1. Germline CDR1 is MNHEY and CDR2 is SVGEGT. The CDR3 totals 17 residues. CDR3 sequence: CASSYLQDRVLYNEQIF. In DNA, the CDR3 is TGTGCCAGCAGTTACCTCCAGGACAGGGTTCTCTACAATGAGCAGATTTTC.

This clonotype has only a few counts. The V and J genes are TRBV28 and TRBJ2-5; TRBD2 aligns across 13 bases. CDR3 length: 16 amino acids. Germline assignment: CDR1 MDHEN and CDR2 SYDVKM. The ends lost 4 bases at V and 4 bases at J; junction bases unmatched: 6. Written as DNA, the CDR3 is TGTGCCAGCAGTTCCCCGGGGACTAGCGGGACAGAGACCCAGTACTTC. The encoded protein is CASSSPGTSGTETQYF.

This clonotype was seen a handful of times. This chain connects TRBV2 to TRBJ2-4, with no clear D. CDR3 length: 13 amino acids. With 7 bases removed from V and 5 bases from J, the gap between germline ends came to 12 bases. Germline V lookup: CDR1 SNHLY, CDR2 FYNNEI. The CDR3 protein is CASIPGAENIQYF. The CDR3 region has the DNA TGTGCCAGCATCCCAGGAGCAGAAAACATTCAGTACTTC.

The chain employs TRBV23-1 and TRBJ2-5, with D uncertain. TRBV23-1 is assigned to the ORF class and has an uncertain function. V lost 1 base and J lost 4, with 16 bases in between. The CDR3 extends over 16 amino acids. CDR3 amino acids: CASSQYRRSRSETQYF. In nucleotides, the CDR3 is TGCGCCAGCAGTCAATATCGCAGGAGTCGATCAGAGACCCAGTACTTC.

There are a few counts of this clonotype. The chain carries TRBV7-2 and TRBJ2-1; perhaps TRBD1 as D (6 bases). Between the trimmed V and J ends, which lost 5 bases and 4 bases, there was a span of 12 bases. This CDR3 is 14 amino acids long. Germline V gene data show CDR1 as SGHTA and CDR2 as FQGNSA. The CDR3 nucleotides read TGTGCCAGCAGCCCGTGGGACAAATACAATGAGCAGTTCTTC. Its translation is CASSPWDKYNEQFF. Full variable domain (rest looked up from reference TRBV7-2 and TRBJ2-1): GAGVSQSPSNKVTEKGKDVELRCDPISGHTALYWYRQSLGQGLEFLIYFQGNSAPDKSGLPSDRFSAERTGGSVSTLTIQRTQQEDSAVYLCASSPWDKYNEQFFGPGTRLTVL.

This clonotype has just a few counts. The rearrangement links TRBV7-8 to TRBJ2-7; TRBD1 might be the D (5 bases). Germline-derived CDR1 and CDR2 are SGHVS and FQNEAQ. The CDR3 has 14 amino acids. Trimming left V 7 bases short and J 1 base short, with 14 bases between. CDR3 sequence reads: CASTSTVTSYEQYF. The CDR3 coding sequence is TGTGCCAGCACCTCGACAGTCACTTCCTACGAGCAGTACTTC.

This clonotype was found a few times. The chain employs TRBV15 and TRBJ2-5; D is undetermined. The CDR3 spans 15 residues. V gave up 0 bases and J gave up 4 bases, with 12 bases separating them. CDR1 and CDR2 (germline): LNHNV, YYDKDF (reference sequence). The CDR3 nucleotides read TGTGCCACCAGCAGAGATGTTGGGGTGGGAGAGACCCAGTACTTC. It encodes CATSRDVGVGETQYF. Based on the CDR3 plus reference TRBV15 and TRBJ2-5, the full variable domain is DAMVIQNPRYQVTQFGKPVTLSCSQTLNHNVMYWYQQKSSQAPKLLFHYYDKDFNNEADTPDNFQSRRPNTSFCFLDIRSPGLGDTAMYLCATSRDVGVGETQYFGPGTRLLVL.

The rearrangement links TRBV11-2 to TRBJ2-7, with D perhaps TRBD2 (6 bases). Germline values: CDR1 SGHAT, CDR2 FQNNGV. The ends were cut back, 6 bases at V and 1 base at J, with 16 bases in the middle. The CDR3 runs 15 residues. CDR3 nucleotide sequence: TGTGCCAGCAGTTCCCCCTTTGGGACTTCCTACGAGCAGTACTTC. Encoded protein: CASSSPFGTSYEQYF.